A single sample gave rise to the 7 T cell receptor beta chains below, sequenced in a study of regulatory T cells in long-lasting Graves disease. Documented time point: persistent/refractory GD, antithyroid drugs over 5 years with positive TRAb. RNA from PBMCs was the source of the TCR library. Arm-PCR of CDR3 regions and iRepertoire HTBI primers were used to build TCR beta libraries. TCRdb re-called the multiplex PCR reads with MiXCR, one entry per CDR3 protein. The sample lists a few hundred thousand distinct CDR3 sequences, about a quarter occurring once. Material: peripheral blood mononuclear cells (PBMCs), obtained when the disease was refractory, from a patient treated with antithyroid drugs. Receptors originate from a female donor with Graves disease.

This clonotype was recorded at least ten times. The CDR3 DNA reads TGTGCCAAGCTGAACACTGAAGCTTTCTTT. This codes for CAKLNTEAFF. The chain uses TRBV24-1 and TRBJ1-1; D is ambiguous. The CDR3 is made up of 10 amino acids. The germline V gene encodes CDR1 KGHDR and CDR2 SFDVKD. The V gene lost 11 bases and the J gene lost 0 bases, with 3 bases spanning the gap.

This chain links TRBV6-1 with TRBJ1-5; 7 nucleotides match TRBD1. In germline, CDR1 is MNHNS, CDR2 SASEGT. The CDR3 totals 14 residues. J was trimmed by 7 bases and V by 6 bases; bases with no gene match: 9. CDR3 sequence: CASSREGGGQPQHF. The CDR3 DNA sequence: TGTGCCAGCAGCAGAGAAGGAGGGGGCCAGCCCCAGCATTTT.

There are many counts of this clonotype. This chain links TRBV28 with TRBJ2-7; D is unresolved. In germline, CDR1 is MDHEN, CDR2 SYDVKM. Trimming shortened V by 2 bases and J by 5 bases, and 13 bases separated the two germline ends. The CDR3 runs 14 residues. The CDR3 sequence is CASSLAPESDEQYF. The CDR3 DNA sequence: TGTGCCAGCAGTTTAGCCCCGGAGAGCGACGAGCAGTACTTC.

The rearrangement uses TRBV30 and TRBJ1-1; perhaps TRBD1 as D (6 bases). Germline CDR1 is GTSNPN and CDR2 is SVGIG (reference sequence). The CDR3 extends over 13 amino acids. Trimming cost V 3 bases and J 2 bases, with 10 bases left between them. CDR3 nucleotide sequence: TGTGCCTGGAGCGGACAGAACAACACTGAAGCTTTCTTT. It codes for CAWSGQNNTEAFF.

The chain is built from TRBV29-1 and TRBJ1-1, with 11 bases lining up with TRBD1. Germline values: CDR1 SQVTM, CDR2 ANQGSEA. CDR3 length equals 18 residues. J was trimmed by 5 bases and V by 2 bases; bases with no gene match: 16. The CDR3 sequence: CSVEYTGLDRGQVTEAFF. The CDR3 bases are TGCAGCGTTGAATATACCGGGCTGGACAGGGGGCAAGTGACTGAAGCTTTCTTT.

V usage is TRBV25-1 and J usage is TRBJ2-1, with D tentatively TRBD1 or TRBD2 (6 bases each). Trimming removed 5 bases at V and 4 bases at J, with 18 bases between. The V gene's germline CDR1 is MGHDK and CDR2 SYGVNS. The CDR3 extends over 16 amino acids. The CDR3, as DNA: TGTGCCAGCAGTCCCCTGAGGGGGGAGAGATACAATGAGCAGTTCTTC. Translated, it gives CASSPLRGERYNEQFF.

This clonotype was seen a few times. The chain joins TRBV6-1 to TRBJ1-2; D may be TRBD1 (5 bases). The CDR3 loop spans 15 amino acids. Germline loops: CDR1 MNHNS, CDR2 SASEGT. V was pared by 6 bases and J by 5 bases, with 19 bases between. CDR3 DNA: TGTGCCAGCAGACAAAACGGGGGTGTGGGGTATGGCTACACCTTC. It is translated as CASRQNGGVGYGYTF.